Listed below are T cell receptor beta chains from one sample, sequenced in a study of cytomegalovirus exposure and HLA in healthy donors. This table comes from immunoSEQ multiplex PCR, and its TCRdb copy is limited to in-frame clones, with some not included. The table includes roughly 100,000 clones, roughly 78% detected once. The sequenced material came from PBMCs. These receptors originate from a woman aged 40 to 49 in good health and CMV-seronegative. Each CDR3 is given with its conserved first and last residue. The D gene is left open where the match is weak. Size is omitted from some rows. Given values are once, few, many or a class for expanded clones.

D	V	J	size	CDR3	DNA
TRBD2	TRBV5-4	TRBJ2-7	NA	CASSLMGLVLKQYF	TGTGCCAGCAGCTTGATGGGACTAGTCTTAAAGCAGTACTTC
NA	TRBV27	TRBJ1-1	NA	CASSVKRRITDIEAFF	TGTGCCAGCAGTGTTAAGAGACGCATAACGGACATCGAAGCTTTCTTT
NA	TRBV5-8	TRBJ2-5	NA	CATPEAIGETQYF	TGTGCCACCCCGGAGGCGATCGGGGAGACCCAGTACTTC
TRBD1	TRBV2	TRBJ1-3	once	CASSTQGAAGNTIYF	TGTGCCAGTTCGACACAGGGGGCTGCAGGAAACACCATATATTTT
TRBD1	TRBV28	TRBJ1-2	once	CASRDTLSGTAYGYTF	TGTGCCAGCAGGGACACTCTATCCGGGACAGCCTATGGCTACACCTTC
NA	TRBV28	TRBJ2-7	NA	CASKVRTHEPYEQYF	TGTGCCAGCAAAGTAAGGACTCACGAACCATACGAGCAGTACTTC
TRBD1	TRBV28	TRBJ1-1	NA	CASSFRDSKAFF	TGTGCCAGCAGTTTCCGGGACAGTAAAGCTTTCTTT
NA	TRBV9	TRBJ1-2	NA	CASSVLQGLADDYTF	TGTGCCAGCAGCGTCCTACAGGGCCTAGCTGATGACTACACCTTC
NA	TRBV19	TRBJ1-2	once	CASSIDRWAHGYTF	TGTGCCAGTAGTATAGATCGTTGGGCGCACGGCTACACCTTC
NA	TRBV19	TRBJ1-5	NA	CASSIGAKPQHF	TGTGCCAGTAGTATAGGGGCCAAGCCCCAGCATTTT
TRBD1	TRBV5-5	TRBJ1-5	NA	CASSESGGAIYSNQPQHF	TGTGCCAGCAGCGAATCAGGGGGCGCCATATATAGCAATCAGCCCCAGCATTTT
TRBD1	TRBV7-3	TRBJ2-2	NA	CASSLSPGTGDGELFF	TGTGCCAGCAGCTTATCCCCCGGGACAGGGGACGGGGAGCTGTTTTTT
NA	TRBV30	TRBJ1-3	NA	CAWSGGSGAGNTIYF	TGTGCCTGGAGTGGGGGATCGGGGGCTGGAAACACCATATATTTT
TRBD2	TRBV7-6	TRBJ2-3	NA	CASSITSGRRADTQYF	TGTGCCAGCAGCATAACTAGCGGGAGACGGGCAGATACGCAGTATTTT
TRBD2	TRBV6-5	TRBJ2-2	once	CASTRLAGAGELFF	TGTGCCAGCACTCGACTAGCGGGAGCCGGGGAGCTGTTTTTT
TRBD1	TRBV5-6	TRBJ2-7	NA	CASSSEGATYEQYF	TGTGCCAGCAGCTCAGAGGGGGCAACCTACGAGCAGTACTTC
TRBD2	TRBV19	TRBJ2-5	few	CASSATSGSETQYF	TGTGCCAGTAGTGCAACTAGCGGGAGTGAGACCCAGTACTTC
NA	TRBV7-9	TRBJ1-2	NA	CASSLPLTGGGYTF	TGTGCCAGCAGCCTCCCTCTTACAGGAGGGGGCTACACCTTC
NA	TRBV28	TRBJ1-5	NA	CASYSLPNQPQHF	TGTGCCAGCTATAGCCTCCCCAATCAGCCCCAGCATTTT
TRBD1	TRBV6-6	TRBJ2-7	few	CASSYSTTGGYEQYF	TGTGCCAGCAGTTACTCGACCACAGGGGGCTACGAGCAGTACTTC
TRBD2	TRBV7-8	TRBJ2-3	NA	CASSLLGAGGTDTQYF	TGTGCCAGCAGCCTCCTCGGAGCGGGGGGGACAGATACGCAGTATTTT
TRBD1	TRBV29-1	TRBJ2-1	NA	CSVGQGVHEQFF	TGCAGCGTTGGACAGGGGGTCCATGAGCAGTTCTTC
TRBD1	TRBV6-6	TRBJ1-6	NA	CASSYGQGNNSPLHF	TGTGCCAGCAGTTACGGACAGGGGAATAATTCACCCCTCCACTTT
NA	TRBV9	TRBJ2-7	few	CASSVGGTDYEQYF	TGTGCCAGCAGCGTAGGCGGGACCGACTACGAGCAGTACTTC
NA	TRBV7-9	TRBJ1-6	once	CASSLAREAPLHF	TGTGCCAGCAGCCTCGCTAGAGAGGCTCCCCTCCACTTT
NA	TRBV11-2	TRBJ2-1	NA	CASSPRPDTYQFF	TGTGCCAGCAGCCCTCGGCCAGACACATATCAGTTCTTC
TRBD2	TRBV13	TRBJ2-7	NA	CATSPTSGPSYEQYF	TGTGCCACCTCTCCGACTAGCGGGCCCTCCTACGAGCAGTACTTC
TRBD2	TRBV9	TRBJ2-1	NA	CASGLGAYNEQFF	TGTGCCAGCGGACTAGGGGCCTACAATGAGCAGTTCTTC
NA	TRBV5-1	TRBJ2-3	once	CASSSRPGTMDDTQYF	TGCGCCAGCAGCTCCCGGCCAGGGACAATGGATGATACGCAGTATTTT
NA	TRBV13	TRBJ2-7	NA	CASSHTDYEQYF	TGTGCCAGCAGTCATACAGACTACGAGCAGTACTTC
NA	TRBV7-9	TRBJ1-1	NA	CASRAGHPNTEAFF	TGTGCCAGCAGGGCAGGACATCCGAACACTGAAGCTTTCTTT
NA	TRBV6-1	TRBJ2-7	NA	CASSAPSYEQYF	TGTGCCAGCAGTGCTCCTTCTTACGAGCAGTACTTC
TRBD2	TRBV7-2	TRBJ2-3	NA	CASSLEAGLAGVGSDTQYF	TGTGCCAGCAGCCTCGAAGCGGGACTAGCGGGAGTCGGGTCAGATACGCAGTATTTT
NA	TRBV29-1	TRBJ2-1	NA	CSVEQGYEQFF	TGCAGCGTTGAACAGGGCTATGAGCAGTTCTTC
NA	TRBV19	TRBJ2-2	NA	CASRGGQRGFDGELFF	TGTGCCAGTAGGGGGGGGCAGAGAGGTTTCGACGGGGAGCTGTTTTTT